Sequencing of this T cell receptor (beta chain) was carried out in a study of blood T cell repertoires in COVID-19. Study background: PBMCs, B-cell-depleted T cells, or T cells were the source of the cDNA or gDNA that made up the material.

In Seattle, patients joined the study during active infection and were tracked longitudinally. The protocol was immunoSEQ multiplex PCR, while the TCRdb copy is restricted to in-frame clones and leaves out a portion. The sample lists some 68,000 clones; roughly 87% were seen once. The ends were cut back, 0 bases at V and 3 bases at J, with 6 bases in the middle. Germline assignment: CDR1 SGHRS and CDR2 YFSETQ. CDR3 length equals 14 residues. The chain carries TRBV5-1 and TRBJ1-4; TRBD1 is a possible D gene (5 bases). This TCR was recovered from a man aged 45-60 years with COVID-19, enrolled during active disease. Sequencing input: peripheral blood. CDR3 in DNA: TGCGCCAGCAGCTTGGAAGGGGCTAATGAAAAACTGTTTTTT. Protein: CASSLEGANEKLFF.